The rows below give T cell receptor beta chains drawn from one sample of a study of cytomegalovirus exposure and HLA in healthy donors. The table came from immunoSEQ multiplex PCR; TCRdb's copy has only in-frame clones and leaves some out. Counted here are some 95,000 clones, around 80% occurring once; the ten biggest clones make up 7.3%. Specimen: PBMCs. These receptors originate from a man under 40 in good health and CMV-seronegative. Both conserved end residues are part of each CDR3. The D gene is left open where the match is weak. The listing skips clone size in some rows; elsewhere it reads once, few, many or a size class.

d_gene,j_gene,abundance,v_gene,CDR3aa,CDR3nt
-,TRBJ1-2,-,TRBV5-1,CASRGGSNYGYTF,TGCGCCAGCAGAGGCGGATCTAACTATGGCTACACCTTC
-,TRBJ2-2,-,TRBV18,CASSPPGVAGNTGELFF,TGTGCCAGCTCACCACCGGGCGTGGCCGGGAACACCGGGGAGCTGTTTTTT
-,TRBJ2-7,-,TRBV30,CAWSLGGIEQYF,TGTGCCTGGAGTCTAGGTGGTATAGAGCAGTACTTC
-,TRBJ2-5,-,TRBV7-2,CASSLVSETQYF,TGTGCCAGCAGCTTAGTCTCGGAGACCCAGTACTTC
-,TRBJ1-5,-,TRBV10-2,CASKVQGNQPQHF,TGCGCCAGCAAGGTACAGGGCAATCAGCCCCAGCATTTT
-,TRBJ1-1,-,TRBV4-3,CASSQAPGQQNTEAFF,TGCGCCAGCAGCCAAGCACCTGGACAGCAGAACACTGAAGCTTTCTTT
-,TRBJ1-1,few,TRBV18,CASSPPTNTEAFF,TGTGCCAGCTCACCACCGACAAACACTGAAGCTTTCTTT
TRBD2,TRBJ2-5,-,TRBV7-9,CASSRTSGFQETQYF,TGTGCCAGCAGCCGGACTAGCGGTTTCCAAGAGACCCAGTACTTC
TRBD1,TRBJ1-2,-,TRBV5-4,CASSGDRDGYTF,TGTGCCAGCAGCGGGGACAGGGACGGCTACACCTTC
TRBD2,TRBJ2-1,few,TRBV5-1,CASTSGSGLASYNEQFF,TGCGCCAGCACTTCAGGGTCGGGACTAGCGTCCTACAATGAGCAGTTCTTC
-,TRBJ1-2,-,TRBV18,CASSPGPSGYTF,TGTGCCAGCTCACCGGGGCCCAGTGGCTACACCTTC
TRBD2,TRBJ2-7,-,TRBV5-1,CASSPVASGKISSYEQYF,TGCGCCAGCAGCCCGGTGGCTAGCGGGAAGATAAGCTCCTACGAGCAGTACTTC
-,TRBJ1-2,-,TRBV28,CASSLQGGLYGYTF,TGTGCCAGCAGTTTACAAGGAGGTCTCTATGGCTACACCTTC
TRBD1,TRBJ1-5,few,TRBV27,CASSLTGGNQPQHF,TGTGCCAGCAGTTTAACAGGGGGCAATCAGCCCCAGCATTTT
TRBD2,TRBJ2-1,-,TRBV2,CASRDLGLAGVNEQFF,TGTGCCAGCAGAGACCTTGGACTAGCGGGAGTCAATGAGCAGTTCTTC
-,TRBJ1-1,-,TRBV11-2,CASSSQGNTEAFF,TGTGCCAGCAGCTCCCAGGGGAACACTGAAGCTTTCTTT
TRBD1,TRBJ1-2,few,TRBV5-1,CASRPGQISANYGYTF,TGCGCCAGCAGACCGGGACAGATCAGCGCTAACTATGGCTACACCTTC
TRBD1,TRBJ1-5,-,TRBV6-5,CASSDRDSNQPQHF,TGTGCCAGCAGTGACAGGGACAGCAATCAGCCCCAGCATTTT
TRBD2,TRBJ2-3,-,TRBV6-6,CASSLTGREADTQYF,TGTGCCAGCAGTCTAACTGGCCGGGAGGCAGATACGCAGTATTTT
TRBD1,TRBJ2-7,few,TRBV4-3,CASSQAAGPGQLYEQYF,TGCGCCAGCAGCCAAGCAGCCGGGCCGGGACAGCTCTACGAGCAGTACTTC
-,TRBJ1-6,-,TRBV30,CAWRPRDTSSYNSPLHF,TGTGCCTGGAGGCCCCGGGACACGAGCTCCTATAATTCACCCCTCCACTTT
TRBD1,TRBJ2-3,-,TRBV15,CATSRDSLGQGRTDTQYF,TGTGCCACCAGCAGAGATTCCCTCGGACAGGGGCGGACAGATACGCAGTATTTT
TRBD1,TRBJ1-4,once,TRBV5-1,CASSFRTGGGKLFF,TGCGCCAGCAGCTTCCGGACAGGGGGCGGAAAACTGTTTTTT
TRBD1,TRBJ1-2,-,TRBV28,CASSTGTGGYNYGYTF,TGTGCCAGCAGTACCGGGACAGGGGGATATAACTATGGCTACACCTTC
-,TRBJ1-1,-,TRBV5-1,CASSLLTGGTEAFF,TGCGCCAGCAGCTTGTTAACGGGGGGAACTGAAGCTTTCTTT
-,TRBJ1-2,-,TRBV5-1,CASSLGRAGSYGYTF,TGCGCCAGCAGCTTGGGACGAGCCGGGAGCTATGGCTACACCTTC
-,TRBJ2-2,-,TRBV5-5,CASSLPGQNTGELFF,TGTGCCAGCAGCCTACCGGGACAGAACACCGGGGAGCTGTTTTTT
TRBD1,TRBJ2-7,-,TRBV5-1,CASSLGQGVYEQYF,TGCGCCAGCAGTCTAGGACAGGGGGTCTACGAGCAGTACTTC
TRBD1,TRBJ2-1,-,TRBV2,CASRRGTGSKNEQFF,TGTGCCAGCAGGAGGGGGACAGGGAGTAAGAATGAGCAGTTCTTC
TRBD1,TRBJ1-6,once,TRBV5-5,CASSEGQASSYNSPLHF,TGTGCCAGCAGTGAGGGACAGGCGAGCTCCTATAATTCACCCCTCCACTTT
-,TRBJ2-5,-,TRBV7-8,CASSLVGRVETQYF,TGTGCCAGCAGCTTAGTCGGCAGGGTGGAGACCCAGTACTTC
-,TRBJ1-1,-,TRBV5-1,CASSPAVGANEAFF,TGCGCCAGCAGCCCGGCGGTGGGGGCTAATGAAGCTTTCTTT
-,TRBJ2-2,-,TRBV10-3,CAISELREWVTGELFF,TGTGCCATCAGTGAGCTACGGGAGTGGGTCACCGGGGAGCTGTTTTTT
TRBD2,TRBJ2-5,-,TRBV7-2,CASSYQLAGGETQYF,TGTGCCAGCAGCTACCAACTAGCGGGCGGGGAGACCCAGTACTTC
-,TRBJ2-7,-,TRBV9,CASSARGSLKDEQYF,TGTGCCAGCAGCGCCCGAGGGAGCCTTAAGGACGAGCAGTACTTC
TRBD2,TRBJ2-2,-,TRBV7-3,CASRDGRGAGELFF,TGTGCCAGCAGAGATGGGCGGGGGGCCGGGGAGCTGTTTTTT